A selection of T cell receptor beta chains follows, all from one sample in a study of blood T cell repertoires in COVID-19. The repertoire was sequenced with immunoSEQ multiplex PCR; TCRdb's copy has only in-frame clones and lacks some. The sample shows about 230,000 clones, 85% to 90% of them seen only once. Sequencing was performed on PBMCs or T cells enriched from blood (not recorded which). These receptor sequences come from a woman aged 25-40 years with acute COVID-19. Both conserved end residues are part of each CDR3. The order of the fields is V gene, J gene, D gene, clone size, CDR3 protein, CDR3 DNA. D genes are given only for firm matches. Rows give clone size only sometimes, using once, few, many, or a class for an expanded clone.

>TRBV29-1|TRBJ2-5|.|.
CSVDGGGPLEQETQYF
TGCAGCGTTGACGGAGGGGGCCCTTTGGAGCAAGAGACCCAGTACTTC
>TRBV3-1/TRBV3-2|TRBJ1-1|.|.
CASSQALWSSGTEAFF
TGTGCCAGCAGCCAAGCCCTTTGGAGTTCGGGCACTGAAGCTTTCTTT
>TRBV28|TRBJ2-7|.|.
CASSAHGPGSGEQYF
TGTGCCAGCAGTGCACACGGACCGGGGAGCGGCGAGCAGTACTTC
>TRBV19|TRBJ2-1|TRBD1|.
CASSIAAGQGANEQFF
TGTGCCAGTAGTATAGCGGCCGGACAGGGGGCCAATGAGCAGTTCTTC
>TRBV28|TRBJ1-2|.|once
CASKTPGGAYGYTF
TGTGCCAGCAAGACGCCGGGGGGCGCTTACGGCTACACCTTC
>TRBV6-5|TRBJ1-1|.|.
CASSLTSGTEAFF
TGTGCCAGCAGTTTGACAAGCGGCACTGAAGCTTTCTTT
>TRBV3-1/TRBV3-2|TRBJ1-2|TRBD1|.
CASNLGQGGYTF
TGTGCCAGCAACCTCGGACAGGGCGGCTACACCTTC
>TRBV9|TRBJ2-7|.|once
CASSVSPDKFSYEQYF
TGTGCCAGCAGCGTCTCCCCGGACAAATTCTCCTACGAGCAGTACTTC
>TRBV6-5|TRBJ2-6|TRBD2|.
CASSAAGVGANVLTF
TGTGCCAGCAGCGCCGCGGGGGTCGGGGCCAACGTCCTGACTTTC
>TRBV30|TRBJ1-5|.|.
CAWNEADQPQHF
TGTGCCTGGAATGAGGCCGATCAGCCCCAGCATTTT
>TRBV10-2|TRBJ1-1|.|.
CASRDRGLTEAFF
TGCGCCAGCAGAGACCGGGGTTTAACTGAAGCTTTCTTT
>TRBV18|TRBJ2-3|TRBD1|.
CASSPTGGAGDTQYF
TGTGCCAGCTCACCGACAGGGGGCGCAGGGGATACGCAGTATTTT
>TRBV5-4|TRBJ2-5|.|.
CASSLGQEMETQYF
TGTGCCAGCAGCTTGGGACAGGAGATGGAGACCCAGTACTTC
>TRBV10-3|TRBJ1-2|.|once
CATRRVREAVNYGYTF
TGTGCCACACGAAGAGTCCGGGAAGCGGTAAACTATGGCTACACCTTC
>TRBV11-2|TRBJ1-2|TRBD1|.
CASSTQDRSYTF
TGTGCCAGCAGCACCCAGGACAGGAGCTACACCTTC
>TRBV21-1|TRBJ2-4|.|.
CASSKMGGADIQYF
TGTGCCAGCAGCAAAATGGGGGGGGCGGACATTCAGTACTTC
>TRBV18|TRBJ1-4|TRBD1|.
CASSPERSGGAEKLFF
TGTGCCAGCTCACCGGAGAGATCAGGGGGCGCCGAAAAACTGTTTTTT
>TRBV6-2/TRBV6-3|TRBJ2-4|.|.
CASSLGDKNIQYF
TGTGCCAGCAGTCTAGGGGACAAAAACATTCAGTACTTC
>TRBV5-1|TRBJ1-3|TRBD1|.
CASSLAGQGSGNTIYF
TGCGCCAGCAGCTTGGCGGGACAGGGTAGTGGAAACACCATATATTTT
>TRBV7-8|TRBJ2-3|TRBD2|.
CASSLRLAGTTDTQYF
TGTGCCAGCAGCTTAAGACTAGCGGGTACCACAGATACGCAGTATTTT
>TRBV7-3|TRBJ2-1|.|.
CASSPNGQLSYNEQFF
TGTGCCAGCAGCCCAAATGGCCAATTGTCCTACAATGAGCAGTTCTTC
>TRBV6-2/TRBV6-3|TRBJ1-1|.|.
CASSYGTGRGNTEAFF
TGTGCCAGCAGTTACGGCACGGGCAGGGGAAACACTGAAGCTTTCTTT
>TRBV7-8|TRBJ1-1|TRBD1|few
CASSRWGQGAGVGTEAFF
TGTGCCAGCAGCCGCTGGGGGCAGGGGGCAGGTGTTGGCACTGAAGCTTTCTTT
>TRBV10-3|TRBJ1-5|.|.
CAISNQITAGNQPQHF
TGTGCCATCAGTAACCAAATAACGGCGGGCAATCAGCCCCAGCATTTT
>TRBV12-3/TRBV12-4|TRBJ1-3|.|.
CASSRQPGNTIYF
TGTGCCAGCAGCCGACAGCCCGGAAACACCATATATTTT
>TRBV7-8|TRBJ1-1|TRBD1|.
CASSIPGQRGAFF
TGTGCCAGCAGCATACCGGGACAGCGAGGAGCTTTCTTT
>TRBV7-2|TRBJ2-7|TRBD1|few
CASSSRTGFGLYEQYF
TGTGCCAGCAGCTCACGGACAGGGTTTGGTCTATACGAGCAGTACTTC
>TRBV5-1|TRBJ1-2|.|.
CASSLGTGDYGYTF
TGCGCCAGCAGCTTGGGTACAGGAGATTATGGCTACACCTTC
>TRBV5-1|TRBJ2-1|TRBD2|.
CASSTGLAGRNEQFF
TGCGCCAGCAGCACGGGACTAGCGGGGCGCAATGAGCAGTTCTTC
>TRBV4-2|TRBJ1-6|.|.
CASSPLLGVGNSPLHF
TGTGCCAGCAGCCCCCTCCTCGGGGTTGGTAATTCACCCCTCCACTTT
>TRBV11-2|TRBJ2-3|TRBD2|.
CASSLVAGGQADTQYF
TGTGCCAGCAGCTTAGTAGCGGGTGGGCAAGCAGATACGCAGTATTTT
>TRBV7-2|TRBJ2-1|.|.
CASSLDLRTVEQFF
TGTGCCAGCAGCTTAGATCTGAGGACAGTTGAGCAGTTCTTC
>TRBV6-6|TRBJ2-1|.|.
CATGASGDNEQFF
TGTGCCACAGGGGCTAGCGGCGACAATGAGCAGTTCTTC
>TRBV11-2|TRBJ1-3|TRBD1|.
CAGRDSSSGNTIYF
TGTGCCGGCAGGGACAGCTCCTCTGGAAACACCATATATTTT
>TRBV3-1/TRBV3-2|TRBJ1-1|TRBD1|.
CASSQLRTGLGEAFF
TGTGCCAGCAGCCAACTACGGACAGGGTTGGGTGAAGCTTTCTTT
>TRBV2|TRBJ1-1|TRBD1|.
CASNRGDTEAFF
TGTGCCAGCAACAGGGGCGACACTGAAGCTTTCTTT
>TRBV9|TRBJ1-1|.|.
CASSPSTGNTEAFF
TGTGCCAGCAGCCCTTCGACAGGGAACACTGAAGCTTTCTTT
>TRBV6-2/TRBV6-3|TRBJ1-6|.|.
CASSYSRQGSSPLHF
TGTGCCAGCAGTTACTCGAGGCAGGGGTCATCACCCCTCCACTTT
>TRBV4-1|TRBJ1-1|.|.
CASSWAGKKHDTEAFF
TGCGCCAGCAGCTGGGCCGGGAAGAAACATGACACTGAAGCTTTCTTT
>TRBV19|TRBJ2-1|.|.
CASSIDRVARDEQFF
TGTGCCAGTAGTATAGATCGAGTTGCGAGAGATGAGCAGTTCTTC
>TRBV6-5|TRBJ1-2|.|.
CASSPNEYYGYTF
TGTGCCAGCAGTCCGAACGAGTACTATGGCTACACCTTC
>TRBV21-1|TRBJ2-7|.|.
CASSVQGVYEQYF
TGTGCCAGCAGTGTACAGGGTGTCTACGAGCAGTACTTC
>TRBV7-9|TRBJ2-2|.|.
CASSLSGEWELFF
TGTGCCAGCAGCTTAAGTGGGGAGTGGGAGCTGTTTTTT
>TRBV5-4|TRBJ1-5|TRBD1|.
CASSLAPAGQGTQPQHF
TGTGCCAGCAGCTTGGCCCCTGCGGGACAGGGTACCCAGCCCCAGCATTTT